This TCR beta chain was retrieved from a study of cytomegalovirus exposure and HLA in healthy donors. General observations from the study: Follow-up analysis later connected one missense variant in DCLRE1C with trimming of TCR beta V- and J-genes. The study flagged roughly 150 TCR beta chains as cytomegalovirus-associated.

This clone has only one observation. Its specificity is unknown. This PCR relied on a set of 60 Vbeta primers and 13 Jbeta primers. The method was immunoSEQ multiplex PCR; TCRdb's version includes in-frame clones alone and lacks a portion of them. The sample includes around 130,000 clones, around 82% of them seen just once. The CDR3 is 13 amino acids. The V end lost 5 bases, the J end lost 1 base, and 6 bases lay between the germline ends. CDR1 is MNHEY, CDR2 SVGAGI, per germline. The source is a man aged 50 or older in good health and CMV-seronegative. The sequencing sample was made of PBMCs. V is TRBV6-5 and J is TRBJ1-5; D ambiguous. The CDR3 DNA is TGTGCCAGCAGTACCCGGAGCAATCAGCCCCAGCATTTT. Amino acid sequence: CASSTRSNQPQHF.